This TCR beta chain came from a study of response to subunit inactivated influenza vaccine. The study's findings and limits: Seasonal influenza vaccination, on each occasion, was suggested by the authors to recruit few new T cells.

TCRdb fed the RT-PCR reads into MiXCR, producing one record per CDR3 protein. Of approximately 570,000 distinct CDR3 sequences in the sample, 7.6% were seen once. V lost 6 bases and J lost 4, with 17 bases in between. Germline V gene data show CDR1 as SGHRS and CDR2 as YFSETQ. The CDR3 consists of 15 residues. Remarks on this clonotype: Its specificity is unknown.

The source was PBMCs from blood, collected less than 30 months after vaccination. The chain recombines TRBV5-1 with TRBJ2-1; D call uncertain. The TCR originated in a man in his fifties or sixties who received an inactivated influenza vaccine. The CDR3 DNA reads TGCGCCAGCACCCTGGAAAGGACGGAATACAATGAGCAGTTCTTC. This gives the protein CASTLERTEYNEQFF.